The 23 T cell receptor beta chains reported below all come from one sample, sequenced in a study of OX40 agonist ivuxolimab in advanced cancers. Some clones are missing from TCRdb's copy, which holds only in-frame ones; the method was immunoSEQ multiplex PCR. The table records about 45,000 clones, roughly 90% of them present only once. The sample in question was CD4+ or CD8+ T cells sorted from blood, obtained in a trial of the OX40 agonist ivuxolimab. These receptors all stem from an adult with an advanced solid tumor such as melanoma, head and neck, liver or kidney cancer.

The rearrangement uses TRBV9 and TRBJ2-7; D is ambiguous. Germline CDR1 is SGDLS and CDR2 is YYNGEE. This CDR3 comprises 14 residues. Between the trimmed V and J ends, which lost 0 bases and 3 bases, there was a span of 10 bases. The CDR3 nucleotides read TGTGCCAGCAGCGTAGCTTTGGAAAGCTACGAGCAGTACTTC. Amino acids: CASSVALESYEQYF.

The rearrangement joins TRBV5-1 to TRBJ2-5, with D possibly matching TRBD1 (6 bases). CDR1 and CDR2 (germline): SGHRS, YFSETQ. This CDR3 spans 15 amino acids. The V gene lost 4 bases and the J gene lost 3 bases, with 16 bases spanning the gap. In nucleotides, the CDR3 is TGCGCCAGCAGCCCCCGGTGGGCAGGGGAAGAGACCCAGTACTTC. It is translated as CASSPRWAGEETQYF.

The chain employs TRBV7-6 and TRBJ2-3; D unresolved. V shed 6 bases and J shed 2 bases, with 6 bases lying between them. Germline CDR1 is SGHVS and CDR2 is FNYEAQ. CDR3 size: 12 residues. CDR3 sequence: CASRGFTDTQYF. For the CDR3, the DNA is TGTGCCAGCAGAGGATTCACAGATACGCAGTATTTT.

The chain carries TRBV9 and TRBJ2-3; TRBD2 aligns across 8 bases. The germline CDR1 and CDR2 sequences are SGDLS and YYNGEE. Trimming at V came to 4 bases and at J to 0 bases, leaving 7 bases not matched to a gene. This CDR3 region has 16 residues. The CDR3 DNA sequence: TGTGCCAGCAGCCTCAGACTAGCGACTAGCACAGATACGCAGTATTTT. It is translated as CASSLRLATSTDTQYF.

V is TRBV19 and J is TRBJ2-1; weak D call: TRBD1 (6 bases). In germline, CDR1 is LNHDA, CDR2 SQIVND (reference sequence). The CDR3 contains 15 residues. V was shortened by 1 base and J by 4 bases, with 11 bases between the two germline ends. CDR3 region: CASSIGVGTYNEQFF. As DNA, the CDR3 is TGTGCCAGTAGTATAGGGGTAGGGACATACAATGAGCAGTTCTTC.

This chain links TRBV29-1 with TRBJ1-1; 11 positions agree with TRBD1. V dropped 3 bases and J dropped 4; count of bases not matched to a gene: 4. The CDR3 runs 14 residues. Germline V gene sequence: CDR1 SQVTM, CDR2 ANQGSEA. CDR3 in amino acids: CSVEADRGPTEAFF. The CDR3 DNA sequence: TGCAGCGTTGAGGCGGACAGGGGGCCCACTGAAGCTTTCTTT.

As to this clone: The missing conserved phenylalanine or tryptophan at the end of this CDR3 makes a read error likely. This rearrangement joins TRBV15 to TRBJ1-2; TRBD1 aligns across 7 bases. The J segment lost 5 bases and the V segment lost 1 base, leaving 4 bases of the junction unmatched. There are 14 residues in the CDR3. Per the germline V gene, CDR1 is LNHNV and CDR2 is YYDKDF (reference sequence). For the CDR3, the DNA is TGTGCCACCAGCAGAGGAGGGGGCGGGTATGGCTACACCCTC. It encodes CATSRGGGGYGYTL.

CDR3 DNA: TGTGCCAGCAGCTTGGCCAACGGACAGAACTATGGCTACACCTTC. Translating gives CASSLANGQNYGYTF. V is TRBV5-5 and J is TRBJ1-2, with a possible D match to TRBD1 (6 bases). CDR1 is SGHKS, CDR2 YYEKEE, per germline (reference sequence). The germline V and J ends were trimmed by 0 bases and 2 bases, with 11 bases remaining between them. CDR3 length equals 15 residues.

The rearrangement links TRBV19 to TRBJ2-2, with D uncertain. The germline V gene has CDR1 LNHDA and CDR2 SQIVND (reference sequence). The V and J ends lost 6 bases and 0 bases respectively, with 11 bases between them. The CDR3 is 15 amino acids. This CDR3 is CASSDLETNTGELFF. The CDR3 region has the DNA TGTGCCAGTAGCGACCTAGAAACGAACACCGGGGAGCTGTTTTTT.

This chain links TRBV9 with TRBJ2-1, with TRBD2 identical over 14 bases. This CDR3 is 18 amino acids long. Losses at the gene ends were 4 bases for V and 4 bases for J; bases not matched to a gene: 10. The germline V gene has CDR1 SGDLS and CDR2 YYNGEE. Written as DNA, the CDR3 is TGTGCCAGCAGCTATCGACTAGCGGGGGGGCCCAAGTACAATGAGCAGTTCTTC. Residues: CASSYRLAGGPKYNEQFF.

The chain employs TRBV7-9 and TRBJ1-1; D is possibly TRBD1 (5 bases). The CDR3 has 13 amino acids. The V end was cut by 6 bases, the J end by 0 bases, with 8 bases between. Germline V gives CDR1 SEHNR, CDR2 FQNEAQ (reference sequence). In nucleotides, the CDR3 is TGTGCCAGCAGTAGGGGCTTGAACACTGAAGCTTTCTTT. Translating it yields CASSRGLNTEAFF.

In this sample, this clone turned up once. The J gene is TRBJ2-3, the V gene TRBV9, with a possible D match to TRBD1 (6 bases). The CDR3 length is 15 residues. V lost 0 bases, J lost 1 base, and 9 bases lay in between. Germline V lookup: CDR1 SGDLS, CDR2 YYNGEE. CDR3 residues: CASSVVWGRTDTQYF. CDR3 in DNA: TGTGCCAGCAGCGTAGTCTGGGGGCGCACAGATACGCAGTATTTT.

This clone was counted a few times. This rearrangement joins TRBV5-1 to TRBJ2-7; D ambiguous. Germline values: CDR1 SGHRS, CDR2 YFSETQ. The CDR3 has 15 amino acids. Trimming took off 2 bases at V and 0 bases at J, with 12 bases between the two ends. CDR3 nucleotide sequence: TGCGCCAGCAGCTTTATGTTCTCGCCCTCCTACGAGCAGTACTTC. Translation: CASSFMFSPSYEQYF.

The V gene is TRBV7-8, the J gene TRBJ1-1, with unresolved D. The V gene lost 1 base and the J gene lost 6 bases, with 12 bases spanning the gap. Germline V gene data show CDR1 as SGHVS and CDR2 as FQNEAQ. The CDR3 is 14 residues long. CDR3 sequence (DNA): TGTGCCAGCAGCTTAGAAGGGAGAGGCGCTGAAGCTTTCTTT. This sequence encodes CASSLEGRGAEAFF.

V and J are TRBV7-9 and TRBJ1-4; TRBD1 might be the D (5 bases). The germline V and J ends were trimmed by 5 bases and 8 bases, with 15 bases remaining between them. Germline V gene sequence: CDR1 SEHNR, CDR2 FQNEAQ (reference sequence). This CDR3 is 14 amino acids long. The CDR3 region is CASSPDSQGEKLFF. The CDR3, as DNA: TGTGCCAGCAGCCCTGACAGCCAGGGCGAAAAACTGTTTTTT.

The chain combines TRBV5-1 with TRBJ1-2; 8 nucleotides agree with TRBD1. The CDR3 contains 16 residues. Germline V lookup: CDR1 SGHRS, CDR2 YFSETQ. Trimming cost V 2 bases and J 0 bases; bases outside gene matches: 6. This CDR3 is CASSLSTGASNYGYTF. CDR3 in DNA: TGCGCCAGCAGCTTATCGACAGGGGCCTCTAACTATGGCTACACCTTC.

The J gene is TRBJ1-1, the V gene TRBV19; D is perhaps TRBD1 (5 bases). Trimming stripped 1 base from V and 5 bases from J, with 8 bases between. Germline values: CDR1 LNHDA, CDR2 SQIVND (reference sequence). The CDR3 sequence is 13 residues long. In DNA form, the CDR3 reads TGTGCCAGTAGTATAGGACAGCTGACTGAAGCTTTCTTT. Protein sequence: CASSIGQLTEAFF.

The rearrangement joins TRBV11-2 to TRBJ2-7; 7 bases map to TRBD2. From germline, CDR1 is SGHAT and CDR2 FQNNGV. The CDR3 totals 14 residues. J gave up 2 bases and V 4 bases, and 5 bases lay outside the gene matches. The CDR3 loop reads CASSWGEGPYEQYF. As DNA, the CDR3 is TGTGCCAGCAGCTGGGGGGAGGGCCCCTACGAGCAGTACTTC.

This chain connects TRBV6-5 to TRBJ2-7, with D perhaps given as TRBD1 or TRBD2 (5 bases each). This CDR3 contains 14 residues. Between the trimmed V and J ends, which lost 4 bases and 3 bases, there was a span of 13 bases. Germline V gene data show CDR1 as MNHEY and CDR2 as SVGAGI. The CDR3 protein is CASSFSGTVYEQYF. The CDR3 nucleotides read TGTGCCAGCAGTTTTTCCGGGACGGTCTACGAGCAGTACTTC.

This rearrangement joins TRBV7-9 to TRBJ2-7; 9 nucleotides line up with TRBD1. CDR3 length: 17 amino acids. Germline V gene lookup returns CDR1 SEHNR and CDR2 FQNEAQ (reference sequence). The J segment lost 4 bases and the V segment lost 5 bases, leaving 15 bases of the junction unmatched. The CDR3 nucleotides read TGTGCCAGCAGCCCAGACAGAGGGACAGGGCCCGGGTACGAGCAGTACTTC. Protein sequence: CASSPDRGTGPGYEQYF. Full variable domain (outside the CDR3, taken from reference TRBV7-9 and TRBJ2-7): DTGVSQNPRHKITKRGQNVTFRCDPISEHNRLYWYRQTLGQGPEFLTYFQNEAQLEKSRLLSDRFSAERPKGSFSTLEIQRTEQGDSAMYLCASSPDRGTGPGYEQYFGPGTRLTVT.

The chain recombines TRBV2 with TRBJ1-3, with TRBD1 matching 7 bases. Unmatched junction bases numbered 12, after V lost 6 bases and J lost 1 base. This CDR3 is built from 17 residues. The germline V gene encodes CDR1 SNHLY and CDR2 FYNNEI. The CDR3 region has the DNA TGTGCCAGCAGGGGGACAGTAGGCCAATATTCTGGAAACACCATATATTTT. Residues: CASRGTVGQYSGNTIYF.

The CDR3 coding sequence is TGTGCCAGCAGGGTCGACAGGGGAGGGAGTAATACGCAGTATTTT. Translation gives CASRVDRGGSNTQYF. The V and J genes are TRBV7-8 and TRBJ2-3; tentative D call: TRBD1 (8 bases). Trimming stripped 6 bases from V and 7 bases from J, with 20 bases between. The germline gives CDR1 SGHVS, CDR2 FQNEAQ. CDR3 length: 15 residues.

J is TRBJ2-1 and V is TRBV5-1; D call uncertain. Germline assignment: CDR1 SGHRS and CDR2 YFSETQ. The V gene lost 4 bases and the J gene lost 2 bases, with 16 bases spanning the gap. The CDR3 is made up of 16 amino acids. In DNA, the CDR3 is TGCGCCAGCAGCCTCCCAACCGATCGAACCTACAATGAGCAGTTCTTC. Protein: CASSLPTDRTYNEQFF.